Included here is one TCR beta chain sequence, with context. The CDR3 contains 14 residues. The germline V and J ends were trimmed by 4 bases and 3 bases, with 13 bases remaining between them. In germline, CDR1 is LGHDT, CDR2 YNNKEL (reference sequence). The table came from immunoSEQ multiplex PCR; TCRdb's copy has only in-frame clones and leaves some out. The data contain about 270,000 clones, around 82% of them singletons. The data derive from a study of blood T cell repertoires in COVID-19. The chain joins TRBV3-1 (or the pseudogene TRBV3-2) to TRBJ2-7; possibly TRBD1 for D (5 bases). The sequenced sample consisted of peripheral blood. The sequence was collected from a human donor in a cohort sampled during active COVID-19. The CDR3 sequence: CASSPFQGFYEQYF. DNA of the CDR3: TGTGCCAGCAGCCCCTTTCAGGGCTTCTACGAGCAGTACTTC.